The 32 T cell receptor beta chains below were found in one sample sequenced in a study of Ad26.COV2.S vaccination and SARS-CoV-2 variants. The repertoire was sequenced with immunoSEQ multiplex PCR; TCRdb's copy has only in-frame clones and lacks some. The sample includes some 350,000 clones, roughly 81% of them seen just once. As to treatment: 15 to 20 received Ad26.COV2.S at low or high dose, single or two shots; 5 received placebo; per-sample allocation not given. Samples analyzed were those drawn on day 63 after the first vaccine or placebo injection. Sequences were derived from peripheral blood, sampled in a trial of Ad26.COV2.S vaccine versus placebo. These receptors were collected from a person aged 18-60 years who received the Ad26.COV2.S COVID-19 vaccine or a placebo.

The V call is TRBV30, the J call TRBJ2-3; unclear D gene. The CDR3 is 14 residues long. Looked up from germline, CDR1 is GTSNPN and CDR2 is SVGIG (reference sequence). Deletions cut 2 bases from V and 4 bases from J, with 13 bases between. The CDR3 region is CAWSTTLPADTQYF. CDR3 DNA sequence: TGTGCCTGGAGTACCACCTTACCGGCAGATACGCAGTATTTT. Drawing the rest from reference TRBV30 and TRBJ2-3, the complete variable domain is SQTIHQWPATLVQPVGSPLSLECTVEGTSNPNLYWYRQAAGRGLQLLFYSVGIGQISSEVPQNLSASRPQDRQFILSSKKLLLSDSGFYLCAWSTTLPADTQYFGPGTRLTVL.

Concerning this clone itself: This CDR3 is also generated by other DNA sequences in the sample. The chain joins TRBV18 to TRBJ1-5; perhaps TRBD1 as D (5 bases). The CDR3 spans 13 residues. The germline CDR1 and CDR2 sequences are KGHSH and LQKENI. V dropped 4 bases and J dropped 5 bases, with 9 bases sitting between them. The CDR3 DNA is TGTGCCAGCTCACAGGGGCAGGATCAGCCCCAGCATTTT. Its protein is CASSQGQDQPQHF.

The chain carries TRBV6-5 and TRBJ2-1, with 7 positions matching TRBD1. Germline values: CDR1 MNHEY, CDR2 SVGAGI. V lost 7 bases to trimming and J lost 8 bases; unmatched junction nucleotides: 8. CDR3 size: 13 residues. CDR3 region: CASNKQGIDEQFF. The CDR3 bases are TGTGCCAGCAATAAACAGGGGATTGATGAGCAGTTCTTC.

This clone was detected only once. The chain joins TRBV9 to TRBJ2-2, with D perhaps matching TRBD1 (5 bases). Trimming stripped 4 bases from V and 7 bases from J, with 17 bases between. Per the germline V gene, CDR1 is SGDLS and CDR2 is YYNGEE. The CDR3 runs 15 residues. The CDR3 bases are TGTGCCAGCAGCCACGAGGCAGGGTTTGGCGGGGAGCTGTTTTTT. Translation gives CASSHEAGFGGELFF.

The CDR3 coding sequence is TGTGCCAGAGCGGTTAACCACCAAGAGACCCAGTACTTC. This gives the protein CARAVNHQETQYF. The V gene is TRBV6-5, the J gene TRBJ2-5, with D perhaps TRBD2 (5 bases). V lost 9 bases and J 0 bases, leaving 11 bases between the germline ends. The CDR3 sequence is 13 residues long. Per the germline V gene, CDR1 is MNHEY and CDR2 is SVGAGI.

This clone appeared a few times. The chain has TRBV7-6 and TRBJ2-5; 7 nucleotides align to TRBD1. Looked up from germline, CDR1 is SGHVS and CDR2 is FNYEAQ. The CDR3 extends over 15 amino acids. Trimming removed 7 bases from V and 2 bases from J; junction bases left unmatched: 10. CDR3 sequence: CASTTTQGWQETQYF. The CDR3 DNA reads as TGTGCCAGCACCACGACACAGGGGTGGCAAGAGACCCAGTACTTC.

CDR3 amino acids: CASSLGGSPNTEAFF. In nucleotides, the CDR3 is TGTGCCAGCAGCCTGGGGGGCAGCCCGAACACTGAAGCTTTCTTT. The chain recombines TRBV9 with TRBJ1-1; D is possibly TRBD1 (6 bases). The CDR3 runs 15 residues. Germline-derived CDR1 and CDR2 are SGDLS and YYNGEE. The V end was cut by 4 bases, the J end by 1 base, with 14 bases between.

The rearrangement links TRBV27 to TRBJ2-1; no definite D call. Germline assignment: CDR1 MNHEY and CDR2 SMNVEV (reference sequence). This CDR3 spans 14 amino acids. Trimming removed 3 bases at V and 0 bases at J, with 6 bases between. The CDR3 spells CASSFRGSYNEQFF. The CDR3 DNA is TGTGCCAGCAGTTTCAGAGGCTCCTACAATGAGCAGTTCTTC.

This clone was seen more than once but under ten times. The V gene is TRBV2, the J gene TRBJ1-3; no definite D call. V was trimmed by 1 base and J by 0 bases, leaving 10 bases between them. Germline V gene data show CDR1 as SNHLY and CDR2 as FYNNEI. The CDR3 is 16 residues long. This chain's CDR3 is CASSEEGRLSGNTIYF. The CDR3 DNA follows: TGTGCCAGCAGTGAAGAGGGTCGGCTCTCTGGAAACACCATATATTTT.

The V call is TRBV5-4, the J call TRBJ2-2, with D possibly TRBD2 on 5 matching bases. Germline V gene sequence: CDR1 SGHNT, CDR2 YYREEE (reference sequence). The CDR3 sequence is 17 residues long. Trimming stripped 5 bases from V and 4 bases from J, with 21 bases between. The CDR3 protein is CASRMKGSGLGTGELFF. The CDR3 bases are TGTGCCAGCAGAATGAAAGGGTCGGGGTTGGGCACCGGGGAGCTGTTTTTT.

This clone is a singleton in its sample. The V gene is TRBV5-8, the J gene TRBJ2-3, with D unresolved. The CDR3 contains 13 residues. CDR1 and CDR2 from the germline V gene are SGHTS and YDEGEE. V was shortened by 4 bases and J by 4 bases, with 10 bases between the two germline ends. CDR3: CASSPRDPDTQYF. CDR3 nucleotide sequence: TGTGCCAGCAGCCCCAGAGACCCAGATACGCAGTATTTT.

This chain links TRBV7-8 with TRBJ2-3; D remains ambiguous. V gave up 5 bases and J gave up 14 bases, with 14 bases separating them. Germline-derived CDR1 and CDR2 are SGHVS and FQNEAQ. The CDR3 totals 11 residues. DNA of the CDR3: TGTGCCAGCAGCCCCGGCCTCAGCCGGTATTTT. Amino acid sequence: CASSPGLSRYF.

The chain employs TRBV5-6 and TRBJ1-5; a possible D gene is TRBD1 (5 bases). Trimming cost V 0 bases and J 3 bases, with 13 bases left between them. CDR1 and CDR2 (germline): SGHDT, YYEEEE. CDR3 length: 16 amino acids. The CDR3 DNA is TGTGCCAGCAGCTTGGCCCGGGGGGAATACAATCAGCCCCAGCATTTT. Its protein is CASSLARGEYNQPQHF.

The genes are TRBV6-2 or TRBV6-3 and TRBJ2-2; the match to TRBD1 covers 8 bases. Per the germline V gene, CDR1 is MNHEY and CDR2 is SVGEGT. V lost 4 bases to trimming and J lost 1 base; unmatched junction nucleotides: 5. CDR3 length: 16 amino acids. CDR3 bases: TGTGCCAGCAGTTCCCTCGGGACAGGGAACACCGGGGAGCTGTTTTTT. This gives the protein CASSSLGTGNTGELFF.

The chain uses TRBV30 and TRBJ2-5, with D possibly matching TRBD1 (6 bases). Trimming removed 2 bases at V and 5 bases at J, with 15 bases between. Germline values: CDR1 GTSNPN, CDR2 SVGIG (reference sequence). The CDR3 is made up of 14 amino acids. The CDR3 protein is CAWSTKQGRETQYF. CDR3 DNA sequence: TGTGCCTGGAGTACCAAACAGGGCCGGGAGACCCAGTACTTC.

V usage is TRBV5-1 and J usage is TRBJ2-3; D could derive from TRBD1 or TRBD2 (6 bases each). Looked up from germline, CDR1 is SGHRS and CDR2 is YFSETQ. V shed 2 bases and J shed 0 bases, with 10 bases lying between them. The CDR3 is 15 amino acids. Here the CDR3 DNA reads TGCGCCAGCAGCTTCGTGGGGGGCAGCACAGATACGCAGTATTTT. It encodes CASSFVGGSTDTQYF.

The genes are TRBV6-5 and TRBJ2-1; D not certain. This CDR3 has 15 amino acids. The germline gives CDR1 MNHEY, CDR2 SVGAGI. V lost 4 bases to trimming and J lost 0 bases, with 10 bases between them. The CDR3 region is CASSSQPSSYNEQFF. In DNA form, the CDR3 reads TGTGCCAGCAGTTCCCAGCCGAGCTCCTACAATGAGCAGTTCTTC.

The V gene is TRBV10-3, the J gene TRBJ2-7; 7 bases map to TRBD2. This CDR3 spans 21 amino acids. Germline lookup yields CDR1 ENHRY and CDR2 SYGVKD. Trimming at V came to 4 bases and at J to 3 bases, leaving 27 bases not matched to a gene. CDR3 sequence (DNA): TGTGCCATCAGTGCAACCCCGGGGATGGGAGGGCCTTTTGGCTATGTCTACGAGCAGTACTTC. Encoded protein: CAISATPGMGGPFGYVYEQYF.

This chain links TRBV12-3 or TRBV12-4 with TRBJ1-1; 7 bases map to TRBD1. CDR3 length: 13 amino acids. The V segment lost 3 bases and the J segment 3 bases; nucleotides outside the gene matches: 1. CDR3 nucleotides: TGTGCCAGCAGTTTCACAGGGGACACTGAAGCTTTCTTT. Translated: CASSFTGDTEAFF.

The chain carries TRBV4-1 and TRBJ1-2, with D unresolved. CDR1 and CDR2 from the germline V gene are MGHRA and YSYEKL. Trimming left V 2 bases short and J 6 bases short, with 13 bases between. The CDR3 loop spans 14 amino acids. The CDR3 DNA is TGCGCCAGCAGCCAACCCTTGACAATCCATGGCTACACCTTC. Amino acids: CASSQPLTIHGYTF.

This clone has only one observation. This sequence joins TRBV13 and TRBJ2-4, with a weak D call TRBD1 (6 bases). V was cut by 5 bases and J by 0 bases, with 11 bases left in between. The CDR3 has 15 residues. Germline V gene sequence: CDR1 PRHDT, CDR2 FYEKMQ (reference sequence). The CDR3 is CASSDPRGAKNIQYF. CDR3 coding DNA: TGTGCCAGCAGCGATCCCAGGGGAGCCAAAAACATTCAGTACTTC.

V is TRBV5-4 and J is TRBJ2-1; D is uncertain. The V end was cut by 4 bases, the J end by 3 bases, with 5 bases between. Germline values: CDR1 SGHNT, CDR2 YYREEE (reference sequence). This CDR3 spans 12 amino acids. The CDR3 nucleotides are TGTGCCAGCAGCGATAACTACAATGAGCAGTTCTTC. This sequence encodes CASSDNYNEQFF.

This sequence joins TRBV3-1 (or the pseudogene TRBV3-2) and TRBJ1-1, with D possibly TRBD1 on 5 matching bases. Looked up from germline, CDR1 is LGHDT and CDR2 is YNNKEL (reference sequence). The V end was cut by 3 bases, the J end by 1 base, with 12 bases between. The length of the CDR3 is 15 residues. CDR3 protein: CASSHHYRSNTEAFF. The CDR3 nucleotides are TGTGCCAGCAGCCATCATTACAGGTCGAACACTGAAGCTTTCTTT.

V gene TRBV28 combines with J gene TRBJ1-2; the D gene is possibly TRBD1 (6 bases). Trimming cost V 7 bases and J 2 bases, with 20 bases left between them. The CDR3 covers 16 residues. CDR1 MDHEN and CDR2 SYDVKM come from the germline V gene. CDR3 sequence: CASTPTWGGENYGYTF. CDR3 nucleotide sequence: TGTGCCAGCACCCCGACCTGGGGGGGCGAGAACTATGGCTACACCTTC.

This clone was counted a single time. CDR3: CASRYTPGQVYYEQYF. The CDR3 DNA is TGTGCAAGTCGCTATACCCCGGGACAGGTATACTACGAGCAGTACTTC. The chain carries TRBV12-2 and TRBJ2-7; the table assigns TRBD1, which was not confirmed against the DNA. TRBV12-2 represents a pseudogene. The length of the CDR3 is 16 residues.

In DNA, the CDR3 is TGTGCCAGCTCACCAAGGGGGGGCCTTAGCTCCTACGAGCAGTACTTC. The encoded protein is CASSPRGGLSSYEQYF. J is TRBJ2-7 and V is TRBV18, with a possible D match to TRBD2 (7 bases). CDR3 length: 16 amino acids. V was clipped by 2 bases and J by 0 bases, with 14 bases between them. From germline, CDR1 is KGHSH and CDR2 LQKENI.

The rearrangement joins TRBV24-1 to TRBJ1-6, with 7 bases fitting TRBD1. CDR1 is KGHDR, CDR2 SFDVKD, per germline. V shed 6 bases, J shed 7 bases, and the junction held 8 bases outside the gene matches. CDR3 length: 15 amino acids. The CDR3: CATSTAGQLNSPLHF. Here the CDR3 DNA reads TGTGCCACCAGTACTGCGGGACAGCTAAATTCACCCCTCCACTTT.

The V call is TRBV7-9, the J call TRBJ1-4; perhaps TRBD1 as D (6 bases). In germline, CDR1 is SEHNR, CDR2 FQNEAQ (reference sequence). V was trimmed by 2 bases and J by 3 bases, leaving 7 bases between them. The CDR3 has 14 residues. The CDR3 coding sequence is TGTGCCAGCAGCTTACGGACAGCTAATGAAAAACTGTTTTTT. This translates into CASSLRTANEKLFF.

V is TRBV9 and J is TRBJ2-7; D may be TRBD2 (6 bases). Per the germline V gene, CDR1 is SGDLS and CDR2 is YYNGEE. Trimming took off 0 bases at V and 3 bases at J, with 7 bases between the two ends. The length of the CDR3 is 13 residues. The CDR3 region is CASSVGLDYEQYF. CDR3 nucleotides: TGTGCCAGCAGCGTAGGACTAGACTACGAGCAGTACTTC.

The rearrangement uses TRBV9 and TRBJ1-1, with a tentative D call TRBD1 (6 bases). CDR1 and CDR2 (germline): SGDLS, YYNGEE. The CDR3 is 15 residues long. V dropped 3 bases and J dropped 10 bases, with 22 bases sitting between them. The CDR3 sequence: CASSASTGGSGTAFF. The CDR3 bases are TGTGCCAGCAGCGCCTCGACAGGAGGAAGCGGTACAGCTTTCTTT.

The J gene is TRBJ1-1, the V gene TRBV9; D gene ambiguous. Trimming took 0 bases from V and 2 from J, leaving 11 bases between them. Germline V CDR1 and CDR2: SGDLS, YYNGEE. The CDR3 loop spans 15 amino acids. The CDR3 sequence is CASSVDPLGNTEAFF. The CDR3 region has the DNA TGTGCCAGCAGCGTAGACCCCCTGGGCAACACTGAAGCTTTCTTT.

In its sample, this clone was seen a few times. The J gene is TRBJ1-5, the V gene TRBV30, with a possible D match to TRBD1 (5 bases). V lost 5 bases to trimming and J lost 0 bases, with 11 bases between them. The CDR3 loop spans 14 amino acids. Germline V gives CDR1 GTSNPN, CDR2 SVGIG (reference sequence). CDR3 in DNA: TGTGCCTGGGCGCGGGGGGATAGCAATCAGCCCCAGCATTTT. Translating gives CAWARGDSNQPQHF.